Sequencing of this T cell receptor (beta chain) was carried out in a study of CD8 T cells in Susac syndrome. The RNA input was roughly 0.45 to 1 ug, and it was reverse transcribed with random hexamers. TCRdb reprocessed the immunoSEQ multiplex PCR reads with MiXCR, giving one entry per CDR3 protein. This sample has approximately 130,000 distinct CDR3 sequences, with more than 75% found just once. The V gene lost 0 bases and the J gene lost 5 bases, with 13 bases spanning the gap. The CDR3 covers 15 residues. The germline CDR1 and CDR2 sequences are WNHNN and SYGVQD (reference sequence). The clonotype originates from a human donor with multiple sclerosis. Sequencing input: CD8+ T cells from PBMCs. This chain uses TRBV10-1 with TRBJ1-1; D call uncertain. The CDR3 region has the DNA TGCGCCAGCAGTGAGTCGACACCCCGAGGAACTGAAGCTTTCTTT. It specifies CASSESTPRGTEAFF.